This T cell receptor (beta chain) was captured by sequencing in a study of cytotoxic CD8 clonotypes in ibrutinib-treated CLL. Whole-study context: Patients: roughly twelve relapsed/refractory, fewer than 16 treatment-naive, fewer than 18 IGHV unmutated. About 24 partial and 2 complete responses; at median approximately 70 months, roughly 15 remitted, about twelve progressed.

Depths of 1 in 200,000 to 1 in 1 million T cells were the sequencing target. TCRdb keeps only in-frame clones here, not all; method: immunoSEQ multiplex PCR. The top ten clones hold 5.6% of a sample with nearly 300,000 clones, 70% to 80% of them seen once. This CDR3 region has 16 residues. Trimming left V 6 bases short and J 6 bases short, with 21 bases between. Germline CDR1 reads MDHEN; CDR2 reads SYDVKM. The sample here was PBMCs, taken at disease progression, from a patient treated with ibrutinib. The sequence derives from a human donor with chronic lymphocytic leukemia. V usage is TRBV28 and J usage is TRBJ1-5; D might be TRBD1 (5 bases). In DNA, the CDR3 is TGTGCCAGCAGCAGGGCCCGGGCCCAGAGGCGTCAGCCCCAGCATTTT. This codes for CASSRARAQRRQPQHF.